One and the same sample provided the 16 T cell receptor beta chains below, sequenced in a study of T cell responses to AZD1222 COVID-19 vaccine. Using immunoSEQ multiplex PCR, the repertoire was profiled, and TCRdb retains in-frame clones only, with some absent. The table includes some 110,000 clones, around 88% detected once. This specimen was peripheral blood, taken on day 0 of AZD1222 vaccination. These receptors were taken from an adult in good health.

This chain links TRBV19 with TRBJ1-3; no reliable D call. V lost 2 bases to trimming and J lost 0 bases, with 5 bases between them. Germline V lookup: CDR1 LNHDA, CDR2 SQIVND (reference sequence). The CDR3 extends over 14 amino acids. CDR3 in amino acids: CASSIQDSGNTIYF. The CDR3 DNA sequence: TGTGCCAGTAGTATACAGGACTCTGGAAACACCATATATTTT.

This sequence joins TRBV11-2 and TRBJ2-7, with D possibly matching TRBD1 (6 bases). V lost 5 bases, J lost 0 bases, and 17 bases lay in between. The CDR3 sequence is 16 residues long. CDR1 and CDR2 (germline): SGHAT, FQNNGV. CDR3 sequence (DNA): TGTGCCAGCAGCGGGATGCAGGGGCCGACCTCCTACGAGCAGTACTTC. Its translation is CASSGMQGPTSYEQYF. Combining the CDR3 with reference TRBV11-2 and TRBJ2-7 gives the whole variable domain EAGVAQSPRYKIIEKRQSVAFWCNPISGHATLYWYQQILGQGPKLLIQFQNNGVVDDSQLPKDRFSAERLKGVDSTLKIQPAKLEDSAVYLCASSGMQGPTSYEQYFGPGTRLTVT.

The rearrangement uses TRBV6-2 or TRBV6-3 and TRBJ1-2, with unresolved D. V was pared by 2 bases and J by 6 bases, with 10 bases between. This CDR3 region has 13 residues. Germline V CDR1 and CDR2: MNHEY, SVGEGT. The CDR3 sequence is CASSYPMANGYTF. The CDR3 bases are TGTGCCAGCAGTTACCCAATGGCAAATGGCTACACCTTC.

The CDR3 DNA reads as TGTGCCACCAGCAGTCGAATAGGGGGAAGGGCGAACATTCAGTACTTC. It specifies CATSSRIGGRANIQYF. The genes are TRBV15 and TRBJ2-4, with D possibly being TRBD1 (6 bases). V lost 3 bases to trimming and J lost 7 bases, with 19 bases between them. The CDR3 extends over 16 amino acids. Germline assignment: CDR1 LNHNV and CDR2 YYDKDF (reference sequence).

The chain links TRBV5-4 to TRBJ1-6; TRBD1 might be the D (5 bases). This CDR3 comprises 16 residues. V lost 2 bases, J lost 4 bases, and 13 bases lay in between. Per the germline V gene, CDR1 is SGHNT and CDR2 is YYREEE (reference sequence). The CDR3 region is CASSFETTAYNSPLHF. Here the CDR3 DNA reads TGTGCCAGCAGCTTTGAGACGACAGCTTATAATTCACCCCTCCACTTT.

The chain has TRBV7-8 and TRBJ1-1; D is unresolved. The ends were cut back, 5 bases at V and 9 bases at J, with 16 bases in the middle. CDR3 length: 13 residues. Per germline, CDR1 SGHVS and CDR2 FQNEAQ. Here the CDR3 DNA reads TGTGCCAGCAGCCTCGGTCGGACGACCCAAGCTTTCTTT. It is translated as CASSLGRTTQAFF.

The chain employs TRBV18 and TRBJ2-6; 8 nucleotides match TRBD1. The CDR3 has 16 residues. Germline-derived CDR1 and CDR2 are KGHSH and LQKENI. With V trimmed by 6 bases and J by 0 bases, 4 bases remained unmatched. The CDR3 nucleotides read TGTGCCAGCTCTAGGGACAGGTTCTCTGGGGCCAACGTCCTGACTTTC. Translating gives CASSRDRFSGANVLTF.

With respect to this clone: A read error may produce the germline difference seen at one junction end. V is TRBV5-8 and J is TRBJ2-7, with D perhaps matching TRBD1 or TRBD2 (5 bases each). The germline V gene encodes CDR1 SGHTS and CDR2 YDEGEE. The CDR3 covers 12 residues. The CDR3 nucleotides are TGTGCCAGCAGCCACTCCGGGGCAACCACGACCTTC. It translates to CASSHSGATTTF.

The V and J genes are TRBV4-2 and TRBJ2-3; the match to TRBD2 covers 13 bases. Germline CDR1 and CDR2: LGHNA and YNFKEQ. The CDR3 length is 17 residues. The V gene end was trimmed by 4 bases and the J gene end by 6 bases; junction bases not matched to a gene: 10. In DNA form, the CDR3 reads TGTGCCAGCAGCCCAGGAGGACTAGCGGGAGATCCTGATACGCAGTATTTT. Its translation is CASSPGGLAGDPDTQYF.

The chain employs TRBV7-2 and TRBJ1-1; a weak D match, TRBD1 (6 bases). Looked up from germline, CDR1 is SGHTA and CDR2 is FQGNSA. The CDR3 has 13 residues. The V and J ends lost 7 bases and 4 bases respectively, with 13 bases between them. CDR3 sequence reads: CASTGAWSTEAFF. Written as DNA, the CDR3 is TGTGCCAGCACAGGGGCTTGGAGCACTGAAGCTTTCTTT.

The chain couples TRBV5-1 to TRBJ1-3; no definite D call. The CDR3 length is 15 residues. V lost 4 bases and J lost 0, with 11 bases in between. The V gene's germline CDR1 is SGHRS and CDR2 YFSETQ. CDR3 sequence reads: CASSPGLYSGNTIYF. The CDR3 bases are TGCGCCAGCAGCCCAGGATTATACTCTGGAAACACCATATATTTT.

This chain uses TRBV27 with TRBJ2-1; D ambiguous. Trimming removed 6 bases from V and 3 bases from J, with 6 bases in between. The CDR3 has 12 residues. CDR1 and CDR2 (germline): MNHEY, SMNVEV (reference sequence). In nucleotides, the CDR3 is TGTGCCAGCAGGCTTGACTACAATGAGCAGTTCTTC. Translated: CASRLDYNEQFF.

This rearrangement joins TRBV6-5 to TRBJ1-1; 9 positions agree with TRBD1. The germline V gene has CDR1 MNHEY and CDR2 SVGAGI. The CDR3 length is 14 residues. The junction had 10 bases not matched to a gene; V was cut back by 6 bases and J by 8 bases. CDR3 amino acids: CASSNRDRASEAFF. In nucleotides, the CDR3 is TGTGCCAGCAGCAACCGGGACAGGGCATCCGAAGCTTTCTTT.

The V call is TRBV27, the J call TRBJ2-3; TRBD2 is a possible D gene (6 bases). The CDR3 extends over 15 amino acids. The germline V gene has CDR1 MNHEY and CDR2 SMNVEV (reference sequence). V lost 5 bases and J 4 bases, leaving 16 bases between the germline ends. The CDR3, as DNA: TGTGCCAGCAGTGGCTGGGACTCCTCGGCAGATACGCAGTATTTT. Translating it yields CASSGWDSSADTQYF.

The gene calls are TRBV19 and TRBJ1-6, with a tentative D call TRBD1 (5 bases). The CDR3 is 14 amino acids. Trimming removed 7 bases at V and 3 bases at J, with 10 bases between. Germline V gene data show CDR1 as LNHDA and CDR2 as SQIVND (reference sequence). The chain's CDR3 is CASTAGYYNSPLHF. CDR3 nucleotide sequence: TGTGCCAGTACGGCAGGGTACTATAATTCACCCCTCCACTTT.

The chain recombines TRBV7-2 with TRBJ2-7; 10 bases are a match to TRBD2. The V gene end was trimmed by 5 bases and the J gene end by 4 bases; junction bases not matched to a gene: 5. The length of the CDR3 is 14 residues. Looked up from germline, CDR1 is SGHTA and CDR2 is FQGNSA. The CDR3 protein is CASSLGTSVYEQYF. In DNA, the CDR3 is TGTGCCAGCAGCCTCGGGACTAGCGTTTACGAGCAGTACTTC. The full variable domain, its missing parts supplied by reference TRBV7-2 and TRBJ2-7, is GAGVSQSPSNKVTEKGKDVELRCDPISGHTALYWYRQSLGQGLEFLIYFQGNSAPDKSGLPSDRFSAERTGGSVSTLTIQRTQQEDSAVYLCASSLGTSVYEQYFGPGTRLTVT.